This passage covers 22 T cell receptor beta chains from one sample sequenced in a study of T cells in Graves' hyperthyroidism and ophthalmopathy. Regions amplified from RNA transcripts were the TCR beta CDR3 regions. An initial round of RT-PCR targeting the TCR CDR3 relied on the HTBI primer set. TCRdb recomputed calls from the multiplex PCR reads with MiXCR, one row per CDR3 protein. The sample has approximately 570,000 distinct CDR3 sequences, just under 20% seen once; the top ten hold 40% to 50%. Sample: blood. These receptors all stem from a man aged 35 to 55 with Graves' ophthalmopathy.

This clonotype has ten or more counts. The genes are TRBV7-9 and TRBJ2-7; weak D call: TRBD1 (6 bases). This CDR3 is built from 13 residues. Germline CDR1 reads SEHNR; CDR2 reads FQNEAQ (reference sequence). Between the trimmed V and J ends, which lost 6 bases and 6 bases, there was a span of 15 bases. Here the CDR3 reads CASSDRTGFEQYF. CDR3 nucleotide sequence: TGTGCCAGCAGTGACCGAACAGGGTTCGAGCAGTACTTC.

This clonotype was seen a handful of times. This chain connects TRBV7-9 to TRBJ2-1; TRBD2 matches 8 bases. In germline, CDR1 is SEHNR, CDR2 FQNEAQ (reference sequence). The CDR3 loop spans 18 amino acids. The junction had 12 bases not matched to a gene; V was cut back by 5 bases and J by 0 bases. CDR3 nucleotide sequence: TGTGCCAGCAGCCCACCGGGACTAGAGGGGGGCTCCTACAATGAGCAGTTCTTC. Protein product: CASSPPGLEGGSYNEQFF.

As for this clonotype: A much larger clonotype is one base distant, so this may be a read error. The rearrangement joins TRBV30 to TRBJ1-1, with unresolved D. The CDR3 is 14 amino acids. V was shortened by 0 bases and J by 1 base, with 9 bases between the two germline ends. Germline assignment: CDR1 GTSNPN and CDR2 SVGIG (reference sequence). CDR3 amino acids: CAWSVAVPNTEAFF. DNA of the CDR3: TGTGCCTGGAGTGTAGCGGTGCCGAACACTGAAGCTTTCTTT.

The chain has TRBV13 and TRBJ1-3, with 10 bases matching TRBD1. V lost 3 bases, J lost 1 base, and 6 bases stayed unmatched. Per the germline V gene, CDR1 is PRHDT and CDR2 is FYEKMQ (reference sequence). The CDR3 is 17 amino acids. CDR3 DNA sequence: TGTGCCAGCAGCTTTATACGGGACAGGGGATCTGGAAACACCATATATTTT. Protein sequence: CASSFIRDRGSGNTIYF.

This clonotype showed up many times. V usage is TRBV6-2 or TRBV6-3 and J usage is TRBJ1-5; 10 nucleotides line up with TRBD1. V trimming: 6 bases; J trimming: 1 base; junction bases outside the gene matches: 9. The CDR3 totals 17 residues. The germline V gene encodes CDR1 MNHEY and CDR2 SVGEGT. The CDR3 coding sequence is TGTGCCAGCAGCTGGACAGGGGGACTGCTGAGCAATCAGCCCCAGCATTTT. Protein sequence: CASSWTGGLLSNQPQHF.

As regards this clonotype: This sequence may be a read error, since a much larger clone differs from it by one base. This chain links TRBV28 with TRBJ1-1; 12 bases are shared with TRBD1. The V gene's germline CDR1 is MDHEN and CDR2 SYDVKM. The CDR3 has 15 residues. As DNA, the CDR3 is TGTGCCACCTGGGACAGGGGGCATTACTCGCCTGAAGTTTTCTTT. Amino acid sequence: CATWDRGHYSPEVFF.

This clonotype was recorded many times. The chain carries TRBV6-5 and TRBJ2-1, with D maybe TRBD2 (6 bases). CDR3 length: 16 residues. The germline CDR1 and CDR2 sequences are MNHEY and SVGAGI. Trimming shortened V by 2 bases and J by 6 bases, and 17 bases separated the two germline ends. CDR3 sequence reads: CASSYPRGAPGNEQFF. CDR3 DNA sequence: TGTGCCAGCAGTTACCCCCGCGGGGCGCCGGGCAATGAGCAGTTCTTC.

The J gene is TRBJ2-1, the V gene TRBV6-2 or TRBV6-3, with 7 bases that match TRBD2. The CDR3 is 16 residues long. J gave up 7 bases and V 4 bases, and 13 bases lay outside the gene matches. Germline V gene data show CDR1 as MNHEY and CDR2 as SVGEGT. CDR3 DNA sequence: TGTGCCAGCAGTTCGCAATGGCGGGAGCCGGTGAATGAGCAGTTCTTC. Encoded protein: CASSSQWREPVNEQFF.

This chain uses TRBV5-1 with TRBJ2-5; 10 nucleotides align to TRBD1. V was pared by 1 base and J by 5 bases, with 8 bases of the junction left unmatched. The CDR3 consists of 16 residues. Germline V gives CDR1 SGHRS, CDR2 YFSETQ. CDR3 in amino acids: CASSLNPGQGYETQYF. CDR3 nucleotide sequence: TGCGCCAGCAGCTTGAACCCGGGACAGGGGTACGAGACCCAGTACTTC.

In this sample, this clonotype turned up many times. V gene TRBV12-5 combines with J gene TRBJ2-1; D gene ambiguous. This CDR3 region has 12 residues. Trimming took 4 bases from V and 6 from J, leaving 7 bases between them. From germline, CDR1 is LGHNT and CDR2 FRNRAP. The CDR3 region is CASGSASNEQFF. The CDR3 region has the DNA TGTGCTAGTGGTTCCGCGAGCAATGAGCAGTTCTTC.

V is TRBV15 and J is TRBJ2-5, with 9 positions matching TRBD1. The CDR3 has 16 amino acids. The V segment lost 4 bases and the J segment 0 bases; nucleotides outside the gene matches: 6. The germline V gene has CDR1 LNHNV and CDR2 YYDKDF (reference sequence). CDR3 sequence: CATSTPGQGNQETQYF. CDR3 coding DNA: TGTGCCACCAGCACTCCGGGACAGGGAAACCAAGAGACCCAGTACTTC.

This clonotype has at least ten counts. This chain uses TRBV28 with TRBJ1-2; D is uncertain. This CDR3 spans 13 amino acids. The germline V gene has CDR1 MDHEN and CDR2 SYDVKM. Trimming took 7 bases from V and 5 from J, leaving 14 bases between them. CDR3 in amino acids: CASISTAPYGYTF. The CDR3 DNA sequence: TGTGCCAGCATCTCAACAGCGCCGTATGGCTACACCTTC.

This clonotype was observed many times. The rearrangement links TRBV20-1 to TRBJ2-1, with D possibly TRBD2 on 6 matching bases. Trimming left V 5 bases short and J 5 bases short, with 19 bases between. The CDR3 covers 15 residues. Germline V CDR1 and CDR2: DFQATT, SNEGSKA (reference sequence). The CDR3 DNA follows: TGCAGTGCTGGACCACACCTAGTAGCGGACAATGAGCAGTTCTTC. Amino acid sequence: CSAGPHLVADNEQFF.

This clonotype was counted only a few times. The chain links TRBV20-1 to TRBJ1-2, with unresolved D. The germline V gene has CDR1 DFQATT and CDR2 SNEGSKA (reference sequence). The germline V and J ends were trimmed by 3 bases and 8 bases, with 19 bases remaining between them. CDR3 size: 14 residues. The CDR3 nucleotides read TGCAGTGCTAGGGAACCCGCGGACTCCCGGGGCTACACCTTC. It is translated as CSAREPADSRGYTF.

This clonotype was found a few times. The chain couples TRBV14 to TRBJ1-1; unclear D gene. Germline CDR1 reads SGHDN; CDR2 reads FVKESK. The length of the CDR3 is 14 residues. Trimming shortened V by 1 base and J by 1 base, and 7 bases separated the two germline ends. The CDR3 loop reads CASSQVTQNTEAFF. The CDR3, as DNA: TGTGCCAGCAGCCAAGTGACTCAGAACACTGAAGCTTTCTTT.

This clonotype was counted between two and nine times. V is TRBV14 and J is TRBJ2-7; TRBD2 matches 15 bases. Germline-derived CDR1 and CDR2 are SGHDN and FVKESK. This CDR3 spans 16 amino acids. V was clipped by 0 bases and J by 4 bases; unmatched bases: 1. CDR3 bases: TGTGCCAGCAGCCAAGAAGGGACTAGCGGGGGGTACGAGCAGTACTTC. Translated: CASSQEGTSGGYEQYF.

This rearrangement joins TRBV3-1 to TRBJ2-6, with D possibly matching TRBD2 (5 bases). Germline-derived CDR1 and CDR2 are LGHDT and YNNKEL (reference sequence). V lost 11 bases to trimming and J lost 1 base, with 9 bases between them. This CDR3 is built from 13 residues. The CDR3 here is CACGGSGANVLTF. CDR3 coding DNA: TGTGCCTGTGGCGGGTCTGGGGCCAACGTCCTGACTTTC.

J is TRBJ1-2 and V is TRBV30, with a weak D call TRBD1 (5 bases). This CDR3 has 14 amino acids. Trimming took 1 base from V and 8 from J, leaving 17 bases between them. The V gene's germline CDR1 is GTSNPN and CDR2 SVGIG (reference sequence). The chain's CDR3 is CAWSAGGSSGGYTF. CDR3 nucleotides: TGTGCCTGGAGTGCCGGGGGGTCCTCTGGGGGCTACACCTTC.

There are many counts of this clonotype. This chain uses TRBV6-2 or TRBV6-3 with TRBJ2-7; D gene ambiguous. Per germline, CDR1 MNHEY and CDR2 SVGEGT. The CDR3 covers 12 residues. Trimming cost V 2 bases and J 2 bases, with 4 bases left between them. In DNA form, the CDR3 reads TGTGCCAGCAGTTACGATACCTACGAGCAGTACTTC. The encoded protein is CASSYDTYEQYF.

This chain connects TRBV18 to TRBJ2-7, with 9 bases identical to TRBD1. Losses at the gene ends were 2 bases for V and 6 bases for J; bases not matched to a gene: 5. The CDR3 consists of 14 residues. Germline CDR1 reads KGHSH; CDR2 reads LQKENI. For the CDR3, the DNA is TGTGCCAGCTCACCATTGGGACAGGGAGGCGAGCAGTACTTC. Translating gives CASSPLGQGGEQYF.

This clonotype occurred a few times. The rearrangement joins TRBV5-4 to TRBJ2-3; 8 nucleotides line up with TRBD2. This CDR3 has 15 residues. Germline CDR1 and CDR2: SGHNT and YYREEE (reference sequence). After removal of 6 bases from V and 0 bases from J, the junction contained 6 bases not matched to a gene. DNA of the CDR3: TGTGCCAGCACTCATAGCGGGGAGAGCACAGATACGCAGTATTTT. This encodes CASTHSGESTDTQYF. The whole variable domain, filled in from reference TRBV5-4 and TRBJ2-3, reads ETGVTQSPTHLIKTRGQQVTLRCSSQSGHNTVSWYQQALGQGPQFIFQYYREEENGRGNFPPRFSGLQFPNYSSELNVNALELDDSALYLCASTHSGESTDTQYFGPGTRLTVL.

This clonotype was counted between two and nine times. CDR3 residues: CASSLESGRAKEQYF. The CDR3 DNA reads as TGTGCCAGCAGCTTAGAGAGCGGGAGGGCCAAAGAGCAGTACTTC. The rearrangement uses TRBV7-2 and TRBJ2-7; 10 bases map to TRBD2. V was pared by 1 base and J by 7 bases, with 7 bases of the junction left unmatched. The CDR3 has 15 residues. CDR1 is SGHTA, CDR2 FQGNSA, per germline.